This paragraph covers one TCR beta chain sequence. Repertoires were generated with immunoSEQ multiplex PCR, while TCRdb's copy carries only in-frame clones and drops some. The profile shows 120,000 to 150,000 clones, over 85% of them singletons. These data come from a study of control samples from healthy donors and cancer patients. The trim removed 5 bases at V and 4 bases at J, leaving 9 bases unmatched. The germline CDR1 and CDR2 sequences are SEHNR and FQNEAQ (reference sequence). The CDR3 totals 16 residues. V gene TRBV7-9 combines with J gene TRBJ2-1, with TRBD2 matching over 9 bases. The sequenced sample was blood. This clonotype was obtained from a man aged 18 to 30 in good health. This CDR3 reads CASSPFSGGLYNEQFF. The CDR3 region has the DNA TGTGCCAGCAGCCCTTTCAGCGGGGGGCTATACAATGAGCAGTTCTTC.